One sample yielded the 14 T cell receptor beta chains listed below, sequenced in a study of vaccination and CD4 T cells after COVID-19. Antigen specificity for these receptors is unknown. Sequencing of DNA taken from cultured CD4+ T cells relied on the Oncomine TCR Beta short-read assay. TCRdb re-called the PCR reads through MiXCR, storing one row per CDR3 protein. This sample has about 13,000 distinct CDR3 sequences, with 79% found just once. Treatment denoted: roughly 10-day PBMC culture with coronavirus spike peptide pools or control peptides (ViraFEST assay). Sequencing input: CD4+ T cells from blood, cultured in vitro. Source of these receptors: a human donor who had recovered from COVID-19.

This clonotype was seen only a few times. The chain links TRBV7-7 to TRBJ2-7; 7 bases are a match to TRBD1. Germline V gene sequence: CDR1 SSHAT, CDR2 FNYEAQ (reference sequence). Trimming took 1 base from V and 0 from J; bases not matched to a gene: 3. This CDR3 comprises 15 residues. The chain's CDR3 is CASSLEQGSSYEQYF. CDR3 in DNA: TGTGCCAGCAGCTTAGAACAGGGGAGCTCCTACGAGCAGTACTTC.

This chain uses TRBV5-1 with TRBJ1-2, with 9 bases identical to TRBD1. Germline V gene sequence: CDR1 SGHRS, CDR2 YFSETQ. The J segment lost 6 bases and the V segment lost 4 bases, leaving 7 bases of the junction unmatched. CDR3 length equals 14 residues. The CDR3 loop reads CASSGGTGRDGYTF. The DNA for the CDR3 is TGCGCCAGCAGCGGCGGGACAGGGAGGGATGGCTACACCTTC.

This chain connects TRBV15 to TRBJ1-5; no clear D. The length of the CDR3 is 17 residues. Germline V lookup: CDR1 LNHNV, CDR2 YYDKDF (reference sequence). V gave up 1 base and J gave up 2 bases, with 15 bases separating them. DNA of the CDR3: TGTGCCACCAGCAGAGGTGGCGGGCAGGAGCGCAATCAGCCCCAGCATTTT. Its translation is CATSRGGGQERNQPQHF.

The chain has TRBV20-1 and TRBJ2-5, with D possibly being TRBD1 (6 bases). Germline assignment: CDR1 DFQATT and CDR2 SNEGSKA (reference sequence). This CDR3 has 12 amino acids. V was clipped by 6 bases and J by 7 bases, with 15 bases between them. CDR3 DNA sequence: TGCAGTGCCAAAATGACAGGCCGGACCCAGTACTTC. Its protein is CSAKMTGRTQYF.

The chain recombines TRBV10-2 with TRBJ2-3; 11 bases are shared with TRBD2. The CDR3 is made up of 19 amino acids. Germline values: CDR1 WSHSY, CDR2 SAAADI. Trimming at V came to 4 bases and at J to 0 bases, leaving 12 bases not matched to a gene. This chain's CDR3 is CASSVSSGTSGSSTDTQYF. For the CDR3, the DNA is TGCGCCAGCAGTGTGAGTTCCGGGACTAGCGGAAGTAGCACAGATACGCAGTATTTT.

The chain recombines TRBV15 with TRBJ2-3; no definite D call. V lost 0 bases and J lost 3, with 7 bases in between. Germline CDR1 reads LNHNV; CDR2 reads YYDKDF (reference sequence). The CDR3 totals 14 residues. The CDR3 loop reads CATSRDIGTDTQYF. The CDR3 nucleotides read TGTGCCACCAGCAGAGATATAGGGACAGATACGCAGTATTTT.

The chain recombines TRBV20-1 with TRBJ2-7; 8 nucleotides match TRBD2. Germline V CDR1 and CDR2: DFQATT, SNEGSKA (reference sequence). V dropped 5 bases and J dropped 6; count of bases not matched to a gene: 9. The CDR3 spans 13 residues. CDR3 region: CSAGSGGPGEQYF. The CDR3, as DNA: TGCAGTGCTGGGTCGGGAGGGCCAGGCGAGCAGTACTTC.

The V call is TRBV19, the J call TRBJ1-1; possibly TRBD1 for D (5 bases). Germline V lookup: CDR1 LNHDA, CDR2 SQIVND (reference sequence). Trimming shortened V by 3 bases and J by 8 bases, and 19 bases separated the two germline ends. The CDR3 has 15 amino acids. The CDR3 coding sequence is TGTGCCAGTAGTATCCGAGACACCCGGTGGGGGGAAGCTTTCTTT. Amino acids: CASSIRDTRWGEAFF.

This rearrangement joins TRBV7-2 to TRBJ2-2; D remains unclear. Trimming removed 8 bases at V and 0 bases at J, with 16 bases between. Germline V lookup: CDR1 SGHTA, CDR2 FQGNSA. The CDR3 extends over 16 amino acids. The CDR3 is CASASAPGPNTGELFF. In DNA, the CDR3 is TGTGCCAGCGCCTCGGCTCCTGGACCGAACACCGGGGAGCTGTTTTTT.

The chain recombines TRBV6-2 or TRBV6-3 with TRBJ1-1, with 7 bases identical to TRBD1. The junction had 10 bases not matched to a gene; V was cut back by 6 bases and J by 0 bases. The germline V gene encodes CDR1 MNHEY and CDR2 SVGEGT. The CDR3 consists of 16 residues. In nucleotides, the CDR3 is TGTGCCAGCAGCCATAGACAGGGCCAATTGAACACTGAAGCTTTCTTT. It yields the protein CASSHRQGQLNTEAFF.

This chain connects TRBV6-1 to TRBJ2-5; TRBD2 agrees at 9 bases. There are 15 residues in the CDR3. Germline lookup yields CDR1 MNHNS and CDR2 SASEGT. Trimming at V came to 6 bases and at J to 2 bases, leaving 7 bases not matched to a gene. The CDR3 DNA reads as TGTGCCAGCAGCCTAGCGGGATGGAGTCAAGAGACCCAGTACTTC. Its translation: CASSLAGWSQETQYF.

The chain links TRBV7-2 to TRBJ1-1; 10 nucleotides match TRBD1. The CDR3 loop spans 15 amino acids. V dropped 4 bases and J dropped 4; count of bases not matched to a gene: 6. Germline CDR1 SGHTA, CDR2 FQGNSA. The CDR3 reads CASSSWDRGSTEAFF. For the CDR3, the DNA is TGTGCCAGCAGCTCTTGGGACAGGGGATCCACTGAAGCTTTCTTT.

This chain links TRBV15 with TRBJ2-2; D gene unclear. CDR3 length: 15 amino acids. Germline CDR1 reads LNHNV; CDR2 reads YYDKDF (reference sequence). Trimming pared 3 bases from V and 4 bases from J, leaving 12 bases between. This CDR3 reads CATSSLELATGELFF. DNA of the CDR3: TGTGCCACCAGCAGTCTAGAATTAGCCACCGGGGAGCTGTTTTTT.

This chain links TRBV6-1 with TRBJ2-7, with TRBD2 matching 7 bases. CDR1 is MNHNS, CDR2 SASEGT, per germline. After removal of 6 bases from V and 5 bases from J, the junction contained 10 bases not matched to a gene. This CDR3 has 14 residues. The CDR3 reads CASRPRGEVDEQYF. Here the CDR3 DNA reads TGTGCCAGCAGGCCCCGGGGGGAGGTCGACGAGCAGTACTTC.